This entry lists 3 T cell receptor beta chains sequenced from one sample in a study of shared clonotypes between healthy human individuals. Using immunoSEQ multiplex PCR, the repertoire was profiled, and TCRdb retains in-frame clones only, with some absent. The repertoire includes hundreds of thousands of clones, 80% to 95% of them detected once, and around 24% sits in the top ten. It was CD45RO-negative cells, positively selected for CCR7, that made up naive CD8 cells, with terminally differentiated effector memory CD45RA+ cells excluded. Sequencing input: naive CD8+ T cells sorted from blood. These receptors originate from a man aged 25 to 40 in good health.

The chain joins TRBV27 to TRBJ2-7; 7 nucleotides align to TRBD1. The CDR3 has 16 amino acids. The V and J ends lost 0 bases and 2 bases, in that order; junction bases with no gene match: 7. Germline assignment: CDR1 MNHEY and CDR2 SMNVEV (reference sequence). The CDR3 protein is CASSLSTFGQAYEQYF. DNA of the CDR3: TGTGCCAGCAGTTTATCCACTTTCGGACAGGCCTACGAGCAGTACTTC.

The chain joins TRBV29-1 to TRBJ2-5, with D unresolved. Germline CDR1 and CDR2: SQVTM and ANQGSEA. The germline V and J ends were trimmed by 4 bases and 2 bases, with 5 bases remaining between them. This CDR3 is built from 11 residues. CDR3 loop: CSVVKQETQYF. CDR3 sequence (DNA): TGCAGCGTTGTTAAACAAGAGACCCAGTACTTC.

The gene calls are TRBV15 and TRBJ2-3, with D possibly being TRBD2 (5 bases). Trimming shortened V by 1 base and J by 1 base, and 6 bases separated the two germline ends. The CDR3 length is 14 residues. Germline CDR1 and CDR2: LNHNV and YYDKDF (reference sequence). The CDR3 DNA sequence: TGTGCCACCAGCAGAGGAGGGCGCACAGATACGCAGTATTTT. This translates into CATSRGGRTDTQYF.